These 32 T cell receptor beta chains were sequenced from one sample in a study of CD8 T cells in ankylosing spondylitis. Via MiXCR, TCRdb re-called the 5' RACE reads, giving one row per CDR3 protein. The sample has 250,000 to 350,000 distinct CDR3 sequences; over 15% are singletons. Sequencing input: blood, either unsorted or a sorted T cell fraction (not recorded which). The receptor set was obtained from a male donor with ankylosing spondylitis or in good health (not recorded which).

The chain is built from TRBV6-2 or TRBV6-3 and TRBJ1-4, with D possibly TRBD1 on 5 matching bases. Trimming took 7 bases from V and 4 from J, leaving 13 bases between them. Per the germline V gene, CDR1 is MNHEY and CDR2 is SVGEGT. The CDR3 extends over 14 amino acids. Here the CDR3 DNA reads TGTGCCAGCACAGCGGGACCGCGTAATGAAAAACTGTTTTTT. Amino acids: CASTAGPRNEKLFF.

The chain is built from TRBV5-1 and TRBJ2-2; 12 bases are a match to TRBD1. There are 14 residues in the CDR3. The germline V gene encodes CDR1 SGHRS and CDR2 YFSETQ. The junction had 2 bases not matched to a gene; V was cut back by 6 bases and J by 5 bases. CDR3 nucleotide sequence: TGCGCCAGCAAGGGACAGGGGGCTACCGGGGAGCTGTTTTTT. As protein: CASKGQGATGELFF.

This clonotype was recorded many times. The chain uses TRBV5-6 and TRBJ1-1, with D uncertain. The CDR3 runs to 11 residues. V was clipped by 2 bases and J by 7 bases, with 6 bases between them. CDR1 and CDR2 from the germline V gene are SGHDT and YYEEEE. The CDR3 protein is CASSLMGEAFF. The CDR3 DNA sequence: TGTGCCAGCAGCTTAATGGGTGAAGCTTTCTTT.

This clonotype was seen repeatedly, ten times or more. The chain recombines TRBV5-1 with TRBJ2-2; D gene uncertain. This CDR3 has 15 amino acids. V lost 3 bases and J 6 bases, leaving 15 bases between the germline ends. The germline CDR1 and CDR2 sequences are SGHRS and YFSETQ. The CDR3: CASSSSSTFPGELFF. The CDR3 DNA sequence: TGCGCCAGCAGCTCGTCTTCGACATTTCCCGGGGAGCTGTTTTTT.

This clonotype has just a few counts. The rearrangement joins TRBV12-3 or TRBV12-4 to TRBJ1-5; tentative D call: TRBD1 (6 bases). V lost 6 bases to trimming and J lost 10 bases, with 19 bases between them. This CDR3 is 14 amino acids long. This CDR3 is CASSERGSGRPQHF. Written as DNA, the CDR3 is TGTGCCAGCAGCGAGAGGGGGTCCGGGCGTCCCCAGCATTTT.

This clonotype was seen many times. The chain uses TRBV5-1 and TRBJ2-2; D is unclear. The length of the CDR3 is 13 residues. With 2 bases removed from V and 3 bases from J, the gap between germline ends came to 5 bases. Germline loops: CDR1 SGHRS, CDR2 YFSETQ. The CDR3 coding sequence is TGCGCCAGCAGCTTCTTATACACCGGGGAGCTGTTTTTT. It yields the protein CASSFLYTGELFF.

This rearrangement joins TRBV6-1 to TRBJ2-3; D may correspond to TRBD1 or TRBD2 (5 bases each). V was shortened by 8 bases and J by 2 bases, with 14 bases between the two germline ends. This CDR3 comprises 14 residues. Germline V gene data show CDR1 as MNHNS and CDR2 as SASEGT. The CDR3 spells CASERTGATDTQYF. The CDR3 DNA reads TGTGCCAGCGAAAGGACTGGGGCCACAGATACGCAGTATTTT.

The rearrangement links TRBV30 to TRBJ1-1, with unresolved D. V was clipped by 3 bases and J by 0 bases, with 11 bases between them. The CDR3 spans 14 residues. Germline V CDR1 and CDR2: GTSNPN, SVGIG (reference sequence). CDR3 DNA sequence: TGTGCCTGGAGAGCGCTCCCGGTGAACACTGAAGCTTTCTTT. This gives the protein CAWRALPVNTEAFF. Combining the CDR3 with reference TRBV30 and TRBJ1-1 gives the whole variable domain SQTIHQWPATLVQPVGSPLSLECTVEGTSNPNLYWYRQAAGRGLQLLFYSVGIGQISSEVPQNLSASRPQDRQFILSSKKLLLSDSGFYLCAWRALPVNTEAFFGQGTRLTVV.

This rearrangement joins TRBV20-1 to TRBJ2-3; 9 positions agree with TRBD1. Germline CDR1 is DFQATT and CDR2 is SNEGSKA (reference sequence). With 6 bases clipped from V and 4 bases from J, the junction kept 8 bases outside the gene matches. This CDR3 is built from 14 residues. The CDR3 bases are TGCAGTGCGTTTTCCGGGACAGGGTCAGATACGCAGTATTTT. Translating gives CSAFSGTGSDTQYF.

This clonotype occurred a few times. The V call is TRBV2, the J call TRBJ1-1; no clear D gene. This CDR3 is built from 13 residues. Germline CDR1 and CDR2: SNHLY and FYNNEI. Deletions cut 1 base from V and 2 bases from J, with 5 bases between. Here the CDR3 reads CASSEEFNTEAFF. DNA for the CDR3: TGTGCCAGCAGTGAAGAGTTTAACACTGAAGCTTTCTTT.

The rearrangement uses TRBV5-1 and TRBJ2-1, with D hard to call. The CDR3 totals 14 residues. The V and J ends lost 0 bases and 5 bases respectively, with 9 bases between them. The germline V gene encodes CDR1 SGHRS and CDR2 YFSETQ. This CDR3 is CASSLGGSHNEQFF. CDR3 DNA sequence: TGCGCCAGCAGCTTGGGAGGAAGCCACAATGAGCAGTTCTTC.

Only a few counts were recorded for this clonotype. J is TRBJ2-5 and V is TRBV9; perhaps TRBD2 as D (7 bases). CDR1 and CDR2 (germline): SGDLS, YYNGEE. V was trimmed by 1 base and J by 5 bases, leaving 18 bases between them. The CDR3 spans 16 residues. The CDR3 nucleotides are TGTGCCAGCAGCGTAACCAACGGGGGGCCCGTTGAGACCCAGTACTTC. Its translation: CASSVTNGGPVETQYF.

This clonotype was counted at least ten times. J is TRBJ2-4 and V is TRBV20-1; D unresolved. The CDR3 is made up of 11 amino acids. V lost 6 bases and J lost 4, with 7 bases in between. CDR1 and CDR2 (germline): DFQATT, SNEGSKA (reference sequence). CDR3 bases: TGCAGTGCCAACTTAAAAAACATTCAGTACTTC. Translation gives CSANLKNIQYF.

This clonotype has just a few counts. This sequence joins TRBV28 and TRBJ2-5, with 7 bases aligning to TRBD1. Germline V CDR1 and CDR2: MDHEN, SYDVKM. CDR3 length: 15 amino acids. With V trimmed by 2 bases and J by 5 bases, 8 bases remained unmatched. The CDR3 spells CASSLPSQGDETQYF. The CDR3 DNA reads TGTGCCAGCAGTTTACCGAGCCAGGGGGACGAGACCCAGTACTTC.

The rearrangement joins TRBV20-1 to TRBJ2-4; 8 nucleotides match TRBD1. J gave up 8 bases and V 3 bases, and 9 bases lay outside the gene matches. The germline V gene encodes CDR1 DFQATT and CDR2 SNEGSKA (reference sequence). CDR3 length: 14 amino acids. Written as DNA, the CDR3 is TGCAGTGCTAGCCTACAGGGGGAGAGCGACATTCAGTACTTC. Translating gives CSASLQGESDIQYF.

There are many counts of this clonotype. The chain has TRBV20-1 and TRBJ1-4; 9 positions agree with TRBD1. Germline V CDR1 and CDR2: DFQATT, SNEGSKA (reference sequence). The CDR3 extends over 14 amino acids. Unmatched junction bases numbered 8, after V lost 5 bases and J lost 7 bases. In DNA, the CDR3 is TGCAGTGCTCACTCCGGGACAGGGACTGAAAAACTGTTTTTT. This sequence encodes CSAHSGTGTEKLFF.

The chain recombines TRBV12-3 or TRBV12-4 with TRBJ2-3; 9 nucleotides agree with TRBD1. The CDR3 is made up of 14 amino acids. V trimming: 6 bases; J trimming: 3 bases; junction bases outside the gene matches: 4. Written as DNA, the CDR3 is TGTGCCAGCAGACAGGGGGCATTGACAGATACGCAGTATTTT. It codes for CASRQGALTDTQYF.

This chain joins TRBV12-3 or TRBV12-4 and TRBJ2-1, with 10 positions matching TRBD2. With 6 bases clipped from V and 4 bases from J, the junction kept 6 bases outside the gene matches. The CDR3 is 15 amino acids. CDR3 sequence: CASSQSGRVYNEQFF. The CDR3 DNA is TGTGCCAGCAGCCAAAGCGGGAGGGTTTACAATGAGCAGTTCTTC.

This clonotype has more than one count but fewer than ten. The chain uses TRBV20-1 and TRBJ2-7, with 8 bases that match TRBD2. The germline V gene encodes CDR1 DFQATT and CDR2 SNEGSKA (reference sequence). The CDR3 sequence is 13 residues long. Trimming cost V 6 bases and J 2 bases; bases outside gene matches: 6. The CDR3 bases are TGCAGTGCAAGCGGGAGTGGGGCCTACGAGCAGTACGTC. Amino acid sequence: CSASGSGAYEQYV.

This clonotype was recorded a few times. This rearrangement joins TRBV7-8 to TRBJ2-1; D remains ambiguous. Germline V gives CDR1 SGHVS, CDR2 FQNEAQ. Trimming pared 1 base from V and 0 bases from J, leaving 13 bases between. The CDR3 extends over 17 amino acids. The DNA of the CDR3 is TGTGCCAGCAGCTTAGAAGGTCGCGGAGCCTCCTACAATGAGCAGTTCTTC. It specifies CASSLEGRGASYNEQFF.

This chain uses TRBV20-1 with TRBJ1-1; possibly TRBD1 for D (6 bases). V was cut by 5 bases and J by 2 bases, with 12 bases left in between. The germline gives CDR1 DFQATT, CDR2 SNEGSKA (reference sequence). This CDR3 is built from 13 residues. CDR3 nucleotides: TGCAGTGCTCGCCGGGGGGCCAACACTGAAGCTTTCTTT. It is translated as CSARRGANTEAFF.

This sequence joins TRBV5-6 and TRBJ2-3, with TRBD1 as a possible D gene (6 bases). In germline, CDR1 is SGHDT, CDR2 YYEEEE. The CDR3 has 14 residues. The V end was cut by 2 bases, the J end by 4 bases, with 11 bases between. CDR3 bases: TGTGCCAGCAGCTTTGGGGGCTACGCAGATACGCAGTATTTT. Amino acids: CASSFGGYADTQYF.

The chain employs TRBV6-1 and TRBJ1-1; 12 bases are shared with TRBD1. Per the germline V gene, CDR1 is MNHNS and CDR2 is SASEGT. This CDR3 has 18 residues. Trimming at V came to 7 bases and at J to 6 bases, leaving 18 bases not matched to a gene. The DNA for the CDR3 is TGTGCCAGCACAATCAAACCGGGACAGGGGGCTCTGGACGCTGAAGCTTTCTTT. This encodes CASTIKPGQGALDAEAFF.

This clonotype was seen many times. This chain links TRBV4-2 with TRBJ2-3; 11 bases agree with TRBD2. The ends lost 8 bases at V and 2 bases at J; junction bases unmatched: 3. The CDR3 consists of 14 residues. Germline V gene lookup returns CDR1 LGHNA and CDR2 YNFKEQ. This chain's CDR3 is CASGSGRATDTQYF. The CDR3 DNA reads TGTGCCAGCGGTAGCGGGAGGGCCACAGATACGCAGTATTTT.

V and J are TRBV5-6 and TRBJ2-1, with 10 bases identical to TRBD1. The CDR3 has 15 residues. J was trimmed by 8 bases and V by 2 bases; bases with no gene match: 7. CDR1 is SGHDT and CDR2 is YYEEEE in the germline V gene. The CDR3 loop is CASSFGTGVFDEQFF. The CDR3 region has the DNA TGTGCCAGCAGCTTTGGGACAGGGGTTTTCGATGAGCAGTTCTTC.

The chain joins TRBV20-1 to TRBJ1-6; TRBD1 might be the D (5 bases). Deletions cut 6 bases from V and 0 bases from J, with 15 bases between. CDR3 size: 16 residues. In germline, CDR1 is DFQATT, CDR2 SNEGSKA (reference sequence). CDR3 nucleotides: TGCAGTGCCAAGGGACTTCGCAGCTCCTATAATTCACCCCTCCACTTT. This codes for CSAKGLRSSYNSPLHF.

Turning to this clonotype: A much larger clone lies a single base off, so this may be a read error. The chain carries TRBV20-1 and TRBJ1-5; 9 nucleotides align to TRBD1. Germline assignment: CDR1 DFQATT and CDR2 SNEGSKA (reference sequence). The CDR3 consists of 15 residues. CDR3 protein: CTARETGGSNQPQHF. CDR3 coding DNA: TGCACTGCTAGAGAGACAGGGGGAAGCAATCAGCCCCAGCATTTT.

V and J are TRBV20-1 and TRBJ2-3, with D hard to call. The CDR3 length is 12 residues. The V gene's germline CDR1 is DFQATT and CDR2 SNEGSKA (reference sequence). Trimming took off 0 bases at V and 6 bases at J, with 7 bases between the two ends. This chain's CDR3 is CSARDRSDTQYF. CDR3 sequence (DNA): TGCAGTGCTAGAGACCGCTCTGATACGCAGTATTTT.

A few counts support this clonotype. V and J are TRBV7-8 and TRBJ2-1; D might be TRBD2 (5 bases). The V and J ends lost 0 bases and 6 bases respectively, with 9 bases between them. Germline V gene data show CDR1 as SGHVS and CDR2 as FQNEAQ. The length of the CDR3 is 14 residues. CDR3 region: CASSLAGLFNEQFF. CDR3 sequence (DNA): TGTGCCAGCAGCTTAGCTGGACTTTTCAATGAGCAGTTCTTC.

The table lists this clonotype with a few counts. The chain links TRBV29-1 to TRBJ1-2, with 9 bases fitting TRBD1. V dropped 8 bases and J dropped 12; count of bases not matched to a gene: 13. CDR1 is SQVTM, CDR2 ANQGSEA, per germline. This CDR3 region has 12 residues. CDR3 in DNA: TGCAGCACCCGGGGACAGGGAACGGGGGACACCTTC. It encodes CSTRGQGTGDTF.

This clonotype was recorded once. The chain uses TRBV28 and TRBJ1-2; D might be TRBD1 (5 bases). V was pared by 7 bases and J by 6 bases, with 12 bases between. This CDR3 region has 12 residues. Germline assignment: CDR1 MDHEN and CDR2 SYDVKM. The CDR3 loop is CASKWGVDGYTF. The CDR3 DNA is TGTGCCAGCAAGTGGGGGGTGGATGGCTACACCTTC.

The chain employs TRBV30 and TRBJ1-5; unclear D gene. Between the trimmed V and J ends, which lost 0 bases and 4 bases, there was a span of 7 bases. From germline, CDR1 is GTSNPN and CDR2 SVGIG (reference sequence). The length of the CDR3 is 13 residues. This chain's CDR3 is CAWSVSGNQPQHF. The CDR3 DNA reads TGTGCCTGGAGTGTATCCGGGAATCAGCCCCAGCATTTT.